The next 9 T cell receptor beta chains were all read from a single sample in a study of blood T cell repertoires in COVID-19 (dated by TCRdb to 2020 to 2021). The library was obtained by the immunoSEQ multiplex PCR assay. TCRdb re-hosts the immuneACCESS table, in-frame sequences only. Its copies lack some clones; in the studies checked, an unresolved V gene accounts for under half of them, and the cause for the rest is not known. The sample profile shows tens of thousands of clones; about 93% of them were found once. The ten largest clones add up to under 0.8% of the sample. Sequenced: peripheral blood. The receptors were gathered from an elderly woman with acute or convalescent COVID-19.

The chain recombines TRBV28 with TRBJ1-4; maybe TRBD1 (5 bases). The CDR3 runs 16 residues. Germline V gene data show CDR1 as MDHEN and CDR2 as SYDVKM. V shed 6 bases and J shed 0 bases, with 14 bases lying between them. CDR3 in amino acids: CASSRRTPSTNEKLFF. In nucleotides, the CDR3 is TGTGCCAGCAGCCGGCGGACACCCTCAACTAATGAAAAACTGTTTTTT.

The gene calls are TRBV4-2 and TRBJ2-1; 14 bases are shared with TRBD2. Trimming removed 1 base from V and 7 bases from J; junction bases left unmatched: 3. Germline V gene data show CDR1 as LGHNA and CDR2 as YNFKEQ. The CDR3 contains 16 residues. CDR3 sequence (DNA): TGTGCCAGCAGCCAAGCTTGGACTAGCGGGAGGAATGAGCAGTTCTTC. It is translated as CASSQAWTSGRNEQFF.

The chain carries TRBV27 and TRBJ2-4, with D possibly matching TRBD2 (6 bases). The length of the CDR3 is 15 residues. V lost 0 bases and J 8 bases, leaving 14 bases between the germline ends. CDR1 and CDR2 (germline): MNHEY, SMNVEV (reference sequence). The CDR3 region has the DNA TGTGCCAGCAGTTTATCCGCAAGGAGGGTGGACATTCAGTACTTC. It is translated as CASSLSARRVDIQYF.

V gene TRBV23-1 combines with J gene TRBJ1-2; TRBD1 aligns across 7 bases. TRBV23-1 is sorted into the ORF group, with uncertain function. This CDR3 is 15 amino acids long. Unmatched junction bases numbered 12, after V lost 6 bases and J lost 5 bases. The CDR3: CASRSGTVCPYGYTF. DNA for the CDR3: TGCGCCAGCAGATCCGGGACAGTTTGCCCGTATGGCTACACCTTC.

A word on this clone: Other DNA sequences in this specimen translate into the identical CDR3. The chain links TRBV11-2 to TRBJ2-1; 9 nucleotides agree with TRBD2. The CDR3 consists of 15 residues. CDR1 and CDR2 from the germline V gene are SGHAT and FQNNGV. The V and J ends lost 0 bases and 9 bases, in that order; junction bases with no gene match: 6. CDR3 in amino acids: CASSLEGGGAGEQFF. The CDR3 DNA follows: TGTGCCAGCAGCTTAGAGGGCGGGGGGGCTGGTGAGCAGTTCTTC.

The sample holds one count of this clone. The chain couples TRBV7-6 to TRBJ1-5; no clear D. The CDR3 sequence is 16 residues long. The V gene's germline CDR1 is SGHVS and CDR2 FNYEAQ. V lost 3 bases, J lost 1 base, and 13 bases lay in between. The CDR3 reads CASSLGRAGSNQPQHF. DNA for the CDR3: TGTGCCAGCAGCTTGGGTCGTGCGGGGAGCAATCAGCCCCAGCATTTT.

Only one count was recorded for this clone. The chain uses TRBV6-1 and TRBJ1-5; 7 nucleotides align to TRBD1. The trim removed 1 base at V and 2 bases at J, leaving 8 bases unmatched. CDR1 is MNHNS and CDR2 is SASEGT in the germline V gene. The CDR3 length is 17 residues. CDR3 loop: CASSEVQGRLGNQPQHF. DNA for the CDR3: TGTGCCAGCAGTGAAGTACAGGGGCGGTTGGGCAATCAGCCCCAGCATTTT.

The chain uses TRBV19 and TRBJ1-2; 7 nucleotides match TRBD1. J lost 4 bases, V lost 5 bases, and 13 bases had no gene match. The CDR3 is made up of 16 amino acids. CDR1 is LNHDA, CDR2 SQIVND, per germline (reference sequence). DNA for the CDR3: TGTGCCAGTAGTTCAGATCCGGGACAGATACCCTATGGCTACACCTTC. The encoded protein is CASSSDPGQIPYGYTF.

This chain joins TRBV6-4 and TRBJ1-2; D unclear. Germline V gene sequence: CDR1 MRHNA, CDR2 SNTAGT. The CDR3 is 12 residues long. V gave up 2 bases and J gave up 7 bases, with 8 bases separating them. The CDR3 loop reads CASSDETLGYTF. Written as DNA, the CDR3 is TGTGCCAGCAGTGACGAGACACTTGGCTACACCTTC.